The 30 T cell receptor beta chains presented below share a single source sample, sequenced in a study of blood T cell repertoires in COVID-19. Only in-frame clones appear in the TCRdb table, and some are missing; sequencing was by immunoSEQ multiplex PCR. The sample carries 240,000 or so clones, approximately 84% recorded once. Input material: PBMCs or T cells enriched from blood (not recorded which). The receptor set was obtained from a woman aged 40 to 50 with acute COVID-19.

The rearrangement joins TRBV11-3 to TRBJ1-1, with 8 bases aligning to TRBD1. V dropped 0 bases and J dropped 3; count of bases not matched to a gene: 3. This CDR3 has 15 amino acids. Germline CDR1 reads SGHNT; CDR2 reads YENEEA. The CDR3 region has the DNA TGTGCCAGCAGCTTAGATGGGGACAGGTACACTGAAGCTTTCTTT. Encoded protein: CASSLDGDRYTEAFF.

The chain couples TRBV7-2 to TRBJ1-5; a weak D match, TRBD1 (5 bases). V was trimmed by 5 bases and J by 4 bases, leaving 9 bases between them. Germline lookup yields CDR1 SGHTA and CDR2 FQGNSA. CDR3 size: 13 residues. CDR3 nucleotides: TGTGCCAGCAGCGGGGCGGGGAATCAGCCCCAGCATTTT. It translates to CASSGAGNQPQHF.

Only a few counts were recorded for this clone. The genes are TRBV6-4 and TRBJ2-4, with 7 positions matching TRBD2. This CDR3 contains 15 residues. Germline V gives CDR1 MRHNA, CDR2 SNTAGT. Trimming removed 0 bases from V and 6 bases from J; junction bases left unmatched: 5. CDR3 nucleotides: TGTGCCAGCAGTGACTCGGCGGGAGTAGCAAACATTCAGTACTTC. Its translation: CASSDSAGVANIQYF.

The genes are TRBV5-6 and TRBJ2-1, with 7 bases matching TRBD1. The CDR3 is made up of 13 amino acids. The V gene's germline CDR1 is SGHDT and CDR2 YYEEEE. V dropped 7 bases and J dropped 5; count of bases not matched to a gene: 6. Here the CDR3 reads CASLGQLNNEQFF. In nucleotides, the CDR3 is TGTGCCAGCCTGGGACAGCTAAACAATGAGCAGTTCTTC.

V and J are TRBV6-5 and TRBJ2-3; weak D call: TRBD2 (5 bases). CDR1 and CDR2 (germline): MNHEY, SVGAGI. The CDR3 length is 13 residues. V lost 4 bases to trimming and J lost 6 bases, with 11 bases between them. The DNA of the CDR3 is TGTGCCAGCAGTTGGACTGGTCATGATACGCAGTATTTT. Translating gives CASSWTGHDTQYF.

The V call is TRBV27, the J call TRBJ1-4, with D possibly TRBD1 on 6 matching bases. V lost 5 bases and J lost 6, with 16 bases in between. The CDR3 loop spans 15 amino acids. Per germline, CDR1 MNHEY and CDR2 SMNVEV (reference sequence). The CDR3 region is CASSATGTRDEKLFF. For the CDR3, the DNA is TGTGCCAGCAGTGCAACAGGGACGCGCGATGAAAAACTGTTTTTT.

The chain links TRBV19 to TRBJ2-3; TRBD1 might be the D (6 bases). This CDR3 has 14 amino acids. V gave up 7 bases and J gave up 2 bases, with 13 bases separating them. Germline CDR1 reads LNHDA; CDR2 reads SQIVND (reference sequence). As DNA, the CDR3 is TGTGCCAGTACCGCGACAGGCACCACAGATACGCAGTATTTT. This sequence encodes CASTATGTTDTQYF.

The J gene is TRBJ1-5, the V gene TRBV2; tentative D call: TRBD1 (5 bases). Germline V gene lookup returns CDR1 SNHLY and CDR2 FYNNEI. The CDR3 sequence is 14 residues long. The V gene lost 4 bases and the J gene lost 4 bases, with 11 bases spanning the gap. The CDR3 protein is CASSVWQGNQPQHF. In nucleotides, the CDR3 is TGTGCCAGCAGTGTGTGGCAGGGAAATCAGCCCCAGCATTTT.

CDR3 nucleotide sequence: TGTGCCAGCAGTTTATCGTCGGACAATGAGCAGTTCTTC. Protein: CASSLSSDNEQFF. The chain is built from TRBV27 and TRBJ2-1, with no clear D. V was clipped by 0 bases and J by 5 bases, with 5 bases between them. Germline V gene sequence: CDR1 MNHEY, CDR2 SMNVEV (reference sequence). This CDR3 spans 13 amino acids.

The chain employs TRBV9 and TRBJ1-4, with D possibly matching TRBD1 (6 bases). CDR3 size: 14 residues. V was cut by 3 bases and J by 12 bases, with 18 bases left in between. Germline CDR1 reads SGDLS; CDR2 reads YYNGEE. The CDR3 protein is CASSASITGTELFF. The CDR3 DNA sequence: TGTGCCAGCAGCGCGTCAATAACAGGGACCGAACTGTTTTTT.

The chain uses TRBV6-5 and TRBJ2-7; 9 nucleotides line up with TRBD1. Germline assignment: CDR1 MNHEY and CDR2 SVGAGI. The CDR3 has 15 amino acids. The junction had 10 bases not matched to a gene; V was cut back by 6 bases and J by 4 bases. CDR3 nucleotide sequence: TGTGCCAGCAGAATATACGGACAGGGGAAATACGAGCAGTACTTC. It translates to CASRIYGQGKYEQYF.

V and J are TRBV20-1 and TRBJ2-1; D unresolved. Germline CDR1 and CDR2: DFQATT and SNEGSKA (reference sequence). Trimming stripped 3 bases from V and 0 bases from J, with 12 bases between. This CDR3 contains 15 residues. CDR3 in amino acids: CSASFPVGSYNEQFF. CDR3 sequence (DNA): TGCAGTGCTAGTTTCCCGGTTGGCTCCTACAATGAGCAGTTCTTC.

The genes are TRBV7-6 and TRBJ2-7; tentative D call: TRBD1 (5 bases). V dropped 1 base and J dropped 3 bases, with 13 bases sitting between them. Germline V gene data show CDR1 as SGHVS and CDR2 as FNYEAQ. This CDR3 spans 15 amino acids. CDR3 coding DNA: TGTGCCAGCAGCTTAGTGCAGGGTTCCGACTACGAGCAGTACTTC. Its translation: CASSLVQGSDYEQYF.

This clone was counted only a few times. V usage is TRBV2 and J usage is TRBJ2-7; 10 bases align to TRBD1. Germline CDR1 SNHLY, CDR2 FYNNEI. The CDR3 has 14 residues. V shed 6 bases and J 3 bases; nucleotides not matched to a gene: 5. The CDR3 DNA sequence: TGTGCCAGCAGGCGGGACAGGGGTGGCTACGAGCAGTACTTC. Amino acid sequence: CASRRDRGGYEQYF. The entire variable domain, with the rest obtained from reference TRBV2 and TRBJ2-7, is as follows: EPEVTQTPSHQVTQMGQEVILRCVPISNHLYFYWYRQILGQKVEFLVSFYNNEISEKSEIFDDQFSVERPDGSNFTLKIRSTKLEDSAMYFCASRRDRGGYEQYFGPGTRLTVT.

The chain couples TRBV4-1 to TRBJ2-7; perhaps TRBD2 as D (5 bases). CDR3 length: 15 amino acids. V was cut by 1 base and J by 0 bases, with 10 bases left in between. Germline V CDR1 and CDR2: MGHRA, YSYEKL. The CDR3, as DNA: TGCGCCAGCAGCCAAGTTACTAGTAACTCCTACGAGCAGTACTTC. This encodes CASSQVTSNSYEQYF.

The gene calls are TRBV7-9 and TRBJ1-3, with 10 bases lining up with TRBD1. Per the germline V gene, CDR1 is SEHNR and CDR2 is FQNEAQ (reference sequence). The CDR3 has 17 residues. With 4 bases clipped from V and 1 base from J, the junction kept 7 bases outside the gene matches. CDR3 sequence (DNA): TGTGCCAGCAGCTCTACCGGACAGGGGGGATCTGGAAACACCATATATTTT. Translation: CASSSTGQGGSGNTIYF.

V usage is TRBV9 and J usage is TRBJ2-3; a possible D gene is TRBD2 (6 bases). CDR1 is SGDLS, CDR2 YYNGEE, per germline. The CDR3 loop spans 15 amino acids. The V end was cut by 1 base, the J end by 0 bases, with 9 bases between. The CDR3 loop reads CASSVSSASTDTQYF. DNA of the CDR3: TGTGCCAGCAGCGTATCTAGCGCTAGCACAGATACGCAGTATTTT.

The CDR3 DNA reads TGTGCCAGCAGTGACTCGCCGGTTAGCAATCAGCCCCAGCATTTT. Its protein product is CASSDSPVSNQPQHF. The chain carries TRBV6-4 and TRBJ1-5; the D is unclear. CDR1 and CDR2 (germline): MRHNA, SNTAGT. V shed 0 bases and J shed 0 bases, with 6 bases lying between them. The CDR3 has 15 residues.

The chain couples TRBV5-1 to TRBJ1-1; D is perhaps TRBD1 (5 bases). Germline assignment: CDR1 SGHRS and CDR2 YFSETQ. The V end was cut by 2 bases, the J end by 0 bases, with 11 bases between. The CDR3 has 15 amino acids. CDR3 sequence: CASSLAGGMNTEAFF. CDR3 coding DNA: TGCGCCAGCAGCTTAGCCGGGGGAATGAACACTGAAGCTTTCTTT.

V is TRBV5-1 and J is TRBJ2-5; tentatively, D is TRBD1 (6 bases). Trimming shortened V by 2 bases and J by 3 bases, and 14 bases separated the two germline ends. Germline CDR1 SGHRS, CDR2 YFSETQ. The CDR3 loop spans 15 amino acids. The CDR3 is CASSFGTPTEETQYF. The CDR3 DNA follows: TGCGCCAGCAGCTTCGGGACACCCACCGAAGAGACCCAGTACTTC. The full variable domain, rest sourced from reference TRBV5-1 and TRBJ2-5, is KAGVTQTPRYLIKTRGQQVTLSCSPISGHRSVSWYQQTPGQGLQFLFEYFSETQRNKGNFPGRFSGRQFSNSRSEMNVSTLELGDSALYLCASSFGTPTEETQYFGPGTRLLVL.

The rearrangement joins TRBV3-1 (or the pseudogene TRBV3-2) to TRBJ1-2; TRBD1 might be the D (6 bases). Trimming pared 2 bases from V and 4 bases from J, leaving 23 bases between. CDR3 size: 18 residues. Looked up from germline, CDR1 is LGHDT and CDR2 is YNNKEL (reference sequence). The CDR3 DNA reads TGTGCCAGCAGCCAACGCCTTGGGGGTTCCCGGGACATCTATGGCTACACCTTC. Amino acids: CASSQRLGGSRDIYGYTF.

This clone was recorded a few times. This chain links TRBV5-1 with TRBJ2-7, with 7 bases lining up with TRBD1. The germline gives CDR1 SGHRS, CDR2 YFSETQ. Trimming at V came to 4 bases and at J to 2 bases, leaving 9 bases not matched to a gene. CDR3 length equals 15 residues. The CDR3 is CASSPSGQPAYEQYF. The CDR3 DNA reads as TGCGCCAGCAGCCCTTCGGGACAGCCGGCCTACGAGCAGTACTTC.

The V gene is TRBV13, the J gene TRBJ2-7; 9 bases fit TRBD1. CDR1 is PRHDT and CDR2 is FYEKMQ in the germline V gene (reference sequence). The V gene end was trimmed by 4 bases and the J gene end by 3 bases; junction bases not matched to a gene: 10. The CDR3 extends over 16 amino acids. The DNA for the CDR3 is TGTGCCAGCAGCTCCACAGGGGGCCCTTCTAGCTACGAGCAGTACTTC. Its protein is CASSSTGGPSSYEQYF. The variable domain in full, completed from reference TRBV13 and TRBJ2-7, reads AAGVIQSPRHLIKEKRETATLKCYPIPRHDTVYWYQQGPGQDPQFLISFYEKMQSDKGSIPDRFSAQQFSDYHSELNMSSLELGDSALYFCASSSTGGPSSYEQYFGPGTRLTVT.

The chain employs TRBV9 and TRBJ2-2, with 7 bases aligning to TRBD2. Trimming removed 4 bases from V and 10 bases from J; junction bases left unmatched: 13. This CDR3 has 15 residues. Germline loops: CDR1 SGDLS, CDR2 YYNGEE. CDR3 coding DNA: TGTGCCAGCAGCCCCCGGGGAGCGGGAAGGGTGGAGCTGTTTTTT. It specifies CASSPRGAGRVELFF.

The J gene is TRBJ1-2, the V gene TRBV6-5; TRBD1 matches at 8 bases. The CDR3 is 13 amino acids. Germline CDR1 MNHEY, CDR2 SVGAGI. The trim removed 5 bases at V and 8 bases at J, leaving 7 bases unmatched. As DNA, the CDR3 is TGTGCCAGCAGTCAACCGACAGGGGAAGGCTACACCTTC. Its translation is CASSQPTGEGYTF.

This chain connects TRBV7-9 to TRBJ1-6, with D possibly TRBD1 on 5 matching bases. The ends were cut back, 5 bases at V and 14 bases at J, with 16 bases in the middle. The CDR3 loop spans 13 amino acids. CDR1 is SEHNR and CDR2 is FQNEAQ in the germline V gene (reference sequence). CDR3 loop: CASSIRDSYALHF. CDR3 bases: TGTGCCAGCAGCATCCGGGACTCCTATGCCCTCCACTTT.

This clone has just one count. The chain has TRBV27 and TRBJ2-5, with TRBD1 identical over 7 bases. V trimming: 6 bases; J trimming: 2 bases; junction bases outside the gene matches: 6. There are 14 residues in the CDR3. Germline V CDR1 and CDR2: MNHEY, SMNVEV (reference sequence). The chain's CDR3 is CASRPVTGQETQYF. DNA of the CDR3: TGTGCCAGCAGACCGGTGACAGGGCAAGAGACCCAGTACTTC.

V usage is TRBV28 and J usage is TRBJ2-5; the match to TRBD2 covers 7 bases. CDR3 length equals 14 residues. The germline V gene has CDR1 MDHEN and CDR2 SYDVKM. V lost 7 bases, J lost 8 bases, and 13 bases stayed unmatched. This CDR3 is CASTTPGGLRTQYF. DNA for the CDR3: TGTGCCAGCACCACGCCGGGGGGACTTCGCACCCAGTACTTC.

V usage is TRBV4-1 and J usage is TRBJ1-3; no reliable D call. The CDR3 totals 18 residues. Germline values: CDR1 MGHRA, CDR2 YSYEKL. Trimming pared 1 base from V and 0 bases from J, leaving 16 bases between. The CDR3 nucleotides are TGCGCCAGCAGCCAAGGGTTGGTTAGAGGAAACTCTGGAAACACCATATATTTT. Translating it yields CASSQGLVRGNSGNTIYF.

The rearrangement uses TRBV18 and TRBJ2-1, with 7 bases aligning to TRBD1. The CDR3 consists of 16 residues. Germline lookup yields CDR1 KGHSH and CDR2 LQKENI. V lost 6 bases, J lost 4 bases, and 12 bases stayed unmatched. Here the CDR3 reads CASSPNRDSSYNEQFF. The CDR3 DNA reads TGTGCCAGCTCCCCGAACCGGGACAGTAGTTACAATGAGCAGTTCTTC.